This TCR beta chain was obtained from a study of blood T cell repertoires in COVID-19. Clones were sequenced by immunoSEQ multiplex PCR, and TCRdb holds only the in-frame ones, with some missing. Of some 380,000 clones in the sample, 88% were seen once. Germline CDR1 is SGHNT and CDR2 is YYREEE (reference sequence). V lost 4 bases to trimming and J lost 8 bases; unmatched junction nucleotides: 4. The CDR3 is made up of 14 amino acids. This clone appeared once. The sequence was obtained from a woman in her forties with acute COVID-19. The sequenced sample consisted of PBMCs or T cells enriched from blood (not recorded which). The V gene is TRBV5-4, the J gene TRBJ2-2, with 11 bases that match TRBD1. In DNA form, the CDR3 reads TGTGCCAGCAGCCTGGACAGGGGGCAGGGGGAGCTGTTTTTT. The encoded protein is CASSLDRGQGELFF. Full variable domain (outside the CDR3, taken from reference TRBV5-4 and TRBJ2-2): ETGVTQSPTHLIKTRGQQVTLRCSSQSGHNTVSWYQQALGQGPQFIFQYYREEENGRGNFPPRFSGLQFPNYSSELNVNALELDDSALYLCASSLDRGQGELFFGEGSRLTVL.